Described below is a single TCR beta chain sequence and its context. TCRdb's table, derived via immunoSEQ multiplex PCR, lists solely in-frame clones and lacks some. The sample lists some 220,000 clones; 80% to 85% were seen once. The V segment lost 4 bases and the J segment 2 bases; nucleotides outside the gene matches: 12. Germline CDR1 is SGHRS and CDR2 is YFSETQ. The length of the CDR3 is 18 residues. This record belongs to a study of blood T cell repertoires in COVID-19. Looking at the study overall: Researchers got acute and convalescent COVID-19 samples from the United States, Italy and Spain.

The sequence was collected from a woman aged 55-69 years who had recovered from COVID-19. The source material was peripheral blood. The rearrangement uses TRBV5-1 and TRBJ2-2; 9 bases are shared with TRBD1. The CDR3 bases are TGCGCCAGCAGCCCCTCGTCACCGGGACAGGGAAACACCGGGGAGCTGTTTTTT. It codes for CASSPSSPGQGNTGELFF.